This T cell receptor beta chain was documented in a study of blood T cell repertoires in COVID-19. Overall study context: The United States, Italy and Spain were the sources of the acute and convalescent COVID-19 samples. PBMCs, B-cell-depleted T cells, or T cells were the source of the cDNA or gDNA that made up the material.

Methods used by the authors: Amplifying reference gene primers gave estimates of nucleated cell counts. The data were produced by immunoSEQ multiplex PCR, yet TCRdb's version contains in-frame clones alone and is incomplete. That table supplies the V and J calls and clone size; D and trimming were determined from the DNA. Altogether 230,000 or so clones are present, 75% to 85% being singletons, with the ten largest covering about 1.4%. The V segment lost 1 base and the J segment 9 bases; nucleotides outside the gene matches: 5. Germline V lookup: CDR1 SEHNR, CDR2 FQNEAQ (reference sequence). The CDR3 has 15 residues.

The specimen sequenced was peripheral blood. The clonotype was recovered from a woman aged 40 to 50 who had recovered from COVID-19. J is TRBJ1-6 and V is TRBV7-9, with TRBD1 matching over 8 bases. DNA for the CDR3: TGTGCCAGCAGCTTAGGCGGGACAGGAGTTTCACCCCTCCACTTT. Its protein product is CASSLGGTGVSPLHF. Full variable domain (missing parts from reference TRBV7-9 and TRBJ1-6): DTGVSQNPRHKITKRGQNVTFRCDPISEHNRLYWYRQTLGQGPEFLTYFQNEAQLEKSRLLSDRFSAERPKGSFSTLEIQRTEQGDSAMYLCASSLGGTGVSPLHFGNGTRLTVT.